These 6 T cell receptor beta chains originate from one sample sequenced in a study of cytomegalovirus exposure and HLA in healthy donors. Primers for the PCR totalled 60 Vbeta and 13 Jbeta. The method was immunoSEQ multiplex PCR; TCRdb's version includes in-frame clones alone and lacks a portion of them. The sample records 150,000 to 200,000 clones, under 85% being singletons. The sample was PBMCs. Receptors were obtained from a human donor in good health.

The J gene is TRBJ2-7, the V gene TRBV13; 7 bases fit TRBD1. V was pared by 5 bases and J by 5 bases, with 12 bases of the junction left unmatched. CDR3 length equals 15 residues. The germline V gene encodes CDR1 PRHDT and CDR2 FYEKMQ (reference sequence). The CDR3 DNA sequence: TGTGCCAGCAGCGGTCCGTTTCCTACAGGGGACGAGCAGTACTTC. The encoded protein is CASSGPFPTGDEQYF.

The chain links TRBV9 to TRBJ2-3, with a tentative D call TRBD2 (5 bases). Germline V lookup: CDR1 SGDLS, CDR2 YYNGEE. Trimming cost V 5 bases and J 0 bases, with 13 bases left between them. The CDR3 spans 15 residues. The CDR3: CASRTTGTSTDTQYF. The CDR3 DNA is TGTGCCAGCAGAACCACGGGAACTAGCACAGATACGCAGTATTTT.

The J gene is TRBJ2-1, the V gene TRBV5-1, with 13 bases aligning to TRBD2. The germline CDR1 and CDR2 sequences are SGHRS and YFSETQ. The V segment lost 1 base and the J segment 8 bases; nucleotides outside the gene matches: 6. The CDR3 loop spans 16 amino acids. CDR3 sequence (DNA): TGCGCCAGCAGCTTGCCCGGGACTAGCGGGGTATATGAGCAGTTCTTC. It specifies CASSLPGTSGVYEQFF. Supplemented by reference TRBV5-1 and TRBJ2-1, the full variable domain reads KAGVTQTPRYLIKTRGQQVTLSCSPISGHRSVSWYQQTPGQGLQFLFEYFSETQRNKGNFPGRFSGRQFSNSRSEMNVSTLELGDSALYLCASSLPGTSGVYEQFFGPGTRLTVL.

The V call is TRBV27, the J call TRBJ2-7; maybe TRBD1 (6 bases). V was shortened by 6 bases and J by 6 bases, with 12 bases between the two germline ends. The germline V gene encodes CDR1 MNHEY and CDR2 SMNVEV (reference sequence). The CDR3 sequence is 12 residues long. The CDR3 region is CASSRTGSEQYF. The CDR3 region has the DNA TGTGCCAGCAGCCGAACAGGGAGCGAGCAGTACTTC.

The V gene is TRBV18, the J gene TRBJ1-3; no clear D. There are 13 residues in the CDR3. Between the trimmed V and J ends, which lost 7 bases and 4 bases, there was a span of 11 bases. Germline CDR1 KGHSH, CDR2 LQKENI. The CDR3 DNA is TGTGCCAGCTTTGAGGGTCCGGGAAACACCATATATTTT. It is translated as CASFEGPGNTIYF.

The V and J genes are TRBV18 and TRBJ1-1; maybe TRBD1 (5 bases). Trimming removed 6 bases at V and 5 bases at J, with 16 bases between. There are 14 residues in the CDR3. Germline loops: CDR1 KGHSH, CDR2 LQKENI. The chain's CDR3 is CASSLSGVGTEAFF. The CDR3 DNA follows: TGTGCCAGCTCCCTCTCGGGGGTGGGGACTGAAGCTTTCTTT.